These 27 T cell receptor beta chains originate from one sample sequenced in a study of shared clonotypes between healthy human individuals (dated by TCRdb to the early 2020s). CD8 naive samples consisted of CD45RO-negative cells that were positively selected for CCR7, yielding a CD45RA+CCR7+ population without TemRA cells. Receptor libraries were prepared by the immunoSEQ multiplex PCR assay. TCRdb took this table from immuneACCESS and kept in-frame rearrangements with V and J called. Such tables lack part of the clones; where checked against another copy, unresolved V genes explain under half of the gap, and the rest is unexplained. Across this sample there are hundreds of thousands of clones, with approximately 96% seen only once. Roughly 0.1% of the sample belongs to the ten largest clones. The specimen was naive CD8+ T cells sorted from blood. The sample's cell subset or site, from its label and the paper: CD45RA+CCR7+. These TCRs come from a woman aged 25-40 years in good health.

The chain recombines TRBV27 with TRBJ1-2, with D unclear. Germline loops: CDR1 MNHEY, CDR2 SMNVEV (reference sequence). There are 15 residues in the CDR3. Trimming removed 4 bases at V and 3 bases at J, with 15 bases between. In nucleotides, the CDR3 is TGTGCCAGCAGTTCGTTTCCTGTAAGGGACTATGGCTACACCTTC. It translates to CASSSFPVRDYGYTF.

The V gene is TRBV7-9, the J gene TRBJ1-1; D call uncertain. The length of the CDR3 is 12 residues. CDR1 SEHNR and CDR2 FQNEAQ come from the germline V gene (reference sequence). Trimming cost V 5 bases and J 6 bases, with 10 bases left between them. The CDR3 DNA follows: TGTGCCAGCAGCCCGACATCGGCTGAAGCTTTCTTT. This gives the protein CASSPTSAEAFF.

This sequence joins TRBV29-1 and TRBJ1-2; 12 bases are shared with TRBD1. From germline, CDR1 is SQVTM and CDR2 ANQGSEA. The CDR3 runs to 14 residues. V lost 3 bases, J lost 2 bases, and 1 base stayed unmatched. CDR3 nucleotides: TGCAGCGTTGAGGGGACAGGGGGCAACTATGGCTACACCTTC. It translates to CSVEGTGGNYGYTF. Using reference TRBV29-1 and TRBJ1-2 for the parts outside the CDR3, the full variable domain is SAVISQKPSRDICQRGTSLTIQCQVDSQVTMMFWYRQQPGQSLTLIATANQGSEATYESGFVIDKFPISRPNLTFSTLTVSNMSPEDSSIYLCSVEGTGGNYGYTFGSGTRLTVV.

The V and J genes are TRBV4-1 and TRBJ2-7; D might be TRBD1 (6 bases). V was cut by 0 bases and J by 4 bases, with 16 bases left in between. Germline CDR1 is MGHRA and CDR2 is YSYEKL. The CDR3 contains 16 residues. The CDR3 is CASSQDPRGWGYEQYF. The DNA of the CDR3 is TGCGCCAGCAGCCAAGATCCCAGGGGATGGGGGTACGAGCAGTACTTC.

The V and J genes are TRBV11-3 and TRBJ2-1; D remains ambiguous. CDR1 and CDR2 from the germline V gene are SGHNT and YENEEA. V was clipped by 3 bases and J by 5 bases, with 14 bases between them. This CDR3 contains 15 residues. The chain's CDR3 is CASSFGSESHNEQFF. For the CDR3, the DNA is TGTGCCAGCAGCTTTGGATCGGAGTCTCACAATGAGCAGTTCTTC.

The chain carries TRBV11-3 and TRBJ2-1; maybe TRBD2 (7 bases). Germline CDR1 reads SGHNT; CDR2 reads YENEEA. There are 13 residues in the CDR3. V was clipped by 4 bases and J by 9 bases, with 13 bases between them. Here the CDR3 reads CASSSQGGGEQFF. For the CDR3, the DNA is TGTGCCAGCAGCTCACAGGGCGGGGGTGAGCAGTTCTTC.

CDR3 sequence: CASSVDGGWDEQYF. CDR3 DNA: TGTGCCAGCAGCGTAGATGGGGGCTGGGACGAGCAGTACTTC. The chain uses TRBV9 and TRBJ2-7; maybe TRBD1 (6 bases). The CDR3 spans 14 residues. Trimming stripped 0 bases from V and 5 bases from J, with 12 bases between. In germline, CDR1 is SGDLS, CDR2 YYNGEE.

This chain connects TRBV28 to TRBJ1-2, with D unclear. Germline V gene lookup returns CDR1 MDHEN and CDR2 SYDVKM. V was pared by 5 bases and J by 8 bases, with 12 bases between. This CDR3 contains 12 residues. The CDR3 sequence: CASSPTIYGYTF. The CDR3 nucleotides read TGTGCCAGCAGTCCCACCATCTACGGCTACACCTTC.

The chain couples TRBV27 to TRBJ2-3; unclear D gene. The germline V and J ends were trimmed by 3 bases and 3 bases, with 13 bases remaining between them. CDR3 length equals 15 residues. The germline V gene has CDR1 MNHEY and CDR2 SMNVEV (reference sequence). This CDR3 reads CASSFSEGWTDTQYF. In DNA, the CDR3 is TGTGCCAGCAGTTTTTCGGAAGGTTGGACAGATACGCAGTATTTT.

This rearrangement joins TRBV10-2 to TRBJ2-1, with D tentatively TRBD2 (6 bases). The V and J ends lost 7 bases and 9 bases respectively, with 22 bases between them. This CDR3 has 15 residues. Germline CDR1 and CDR2: WSHSY and SAAADI. In DNA form, the CDR3 reads TGCGCCAGCACGTCCCGGGACTCAGCTCTCCCTGAGCAGTTCTTC. This gives the protein CASTSRDSALPEQFF.

V gene TRBV27 combines with J gene TRBJ2-2, with D uncertain. The germline gives CDR1 MNHEY, CDR2 SMNVEV (reference sequence). Deletions cut 5 bases from V and 4 bases from J, with 8 bases between. This CDR3 has 13 residues. The CDR3 is CASSPSGTGELFF. The CDR3, as DNA: TGTGCCAGCAGTCCCAGTGGCACCGGGGAGCTGTTTTTT.

The rearrangement joins TRBV28 to TRBJ2-3; D might be TRBD2 (5 bases). Looked up from germline, CDR1 is MDHEN and CDR2 is SYDVKM. The V and J ends lost 1 base and 2 bases respectively, with 7 bases between them. The length of the CDR3 is 14 residues. DNA of the CDR3: TGTGCCAGCAGTTTATCGGGGTTCACAGATACGCAGTATTTT. Its translation: CASSLSGFTDTQYF.

This clone is a singleton in its sample. The CDR3 spells CATSRGGSQETQYF. CDR3 bases: TGTGCCACCAGCAGGGGAGGTTCCCAAGAGACCCAGTACTTC. The chain uses TRBV15 and TRBJ2-5; TRBD2 might be the D (6 bases). Trimming took 3 bases from V and 1 from J, leaving 9 bases between them. Germline V gives CDR1 LNHNV, CDR2 YYDKDF (reference sequence). This CDR3 has 14 amino acids.

CDR3 sequence reads: CASSFAGEQFF. CDR3 bases: TGTGCCAGCAGCTTCGCGGGGGAGCAGTTCTTC. V usage is TRBV11-2 and J usage is TRBJ2-1; the D gene is possibly TRBD2 (6 bases). V lost 3 bases and J lost 10, with 7 bases in between. The V gene's germline CDR1 is SGHAT and CDR2 FQNNGV. This CDR3 contains 11 residues.

The CDR3 nucleotides read TGTGCCACCAGCAGAGGAAGCACAGGGAAGGTTGAAGCTTTCTTT. Its protein product is CATSRGSTGKVEAFF. V is TRBV15 and J is TRBJ1-1; TRBD1 is a possible D gene (6 bases). The CDR3 runs to 15 residues. Germline V lookup: CDR1 LNHNV, CDR2 YYDKDF (reference sequence). V lost 1 base and J 7 bases, leaving 16 bases between the germline ends.

With respect to this clone: The junction and the germline gene differ at one end; a read error may be behind it. The V and J genes are TRBV29-1 and TRBJ1-2; D unresolved. CDR3 length equals 14 residues. Looked up from germline, CDR1 is SQVTM and CDR2 is ANQGSEA. CDR3 DNA: TGCAGCGCTGAAGATCAGCGGGCCAACTATGGCTACACCTTC. It codes for CSAEDQRANYGYTF.

J is TRBJ1-1 and V is TRBV6-6, with TRBD1 identical over 8 bases. Germline-derived CDR1 and CDR2 are MNHNY and SVGAGI (reference sequence). This CDR3 is 13 amino acids long. Trimming cost V 2 bases and J 7 bases; bases outside gene matches: 3. CDR3 bases: TGTGCCAGCAGTTACACAGGGGGGAATGAAGCTTTCTTT. It translates to CASSYTGGNEAFF.

The CDR3 DNA follows: TGTGCCAGACCCCCCGCGTGCCGGGAGAACACCGGGGAGCTGTTTTTT. Its translation: CARPPACRENTGELFF. The chain uses TRBV5-3 and TRBJ2-2; TRBD2 is a possible D gene (5 bases). TRBV5-3 is classed as an ORF, of uncertain function. With 7 bases removed from V and 1 base from J, the gap between germline ends came to 17 bases. This CDR3 contains 16 residues.

The V gene is TRBV19, the J gene TRBJ1-5, with D possibly matching TRBD1 (5 bases). CDR1 is LNHDA, CDR2 SQIVND, per germline (reference sequence). V was pared by 6 bases and J by 0 bases, with 12 bases between. The CDR3 spans 15 residues. The CDR3 reads CASSDRQGSNQPQHF. CDR3 sequence (DNA): TGTGCCAGTAGCGACCGTCAGGGTAGCAATCAGCCCCAGCATTTT.

The rearrangement links TRBV19 to TRBJ2-1; either TRBD1 or TRBD2 may fit D (9 bases each). With 3 bases removed from V and 3 bases from J, the gap between germline ends came to 24 bases. The CDR3 is 19 residues long. Germline V gene sequence: CDR1 LNHDA, CDR2 SQIVND (reference sequence). CDR3 in amino acids: CASSIGTGSAGGYYNEQFF. The CDR3 DNA sequence: TGTGCCAGTAGTATCGGGACAGGGTCAGCGGGGGGCTACTACAATGAGCAGTTCTTC.

V is TRBV28 and J is TRBJ2-3; D is perhaps TRBD2 (5 bases). The CDR3 has 14 amino acids. V was pared by 6 bases and J by 4 bases, with 14 bases between. CDR1 MDHEN and CDR2 SYDVKM come from the germline V gene. CDR3: CASRTRGSADTQYF. The CDR3 DNA is TGTGCCAGCAGGACCCGAGGGAGCGCAGATACGCAGTATTTT.

The V and J genes are TRBV6-6 and TRBJ1-1; D possibly corresponds to TRBD1 (5 bases). Trimming pared 5 bases from V and 2 bases from J, leaving 15 bases between. The CDR3 covers 15 residues. Per the germline V gene, CDR1 is MNHNY and CDR2 is SVGAGI (reference sequence). CDR3 nucleotides: TGTGCCAGCAGTGACCGACCCGGGGGAAACACTGAAGCTTTCTTT. This gives the protein CASSDRPGGNTEAFF.

The V and J genes are TRBV27 and TRBJ2-7, with TRBD2 identical over 10 bases. The CDR3 is made up of 14 amino acids. V dropped 3 bases and J dropped 7; count of bases not matched to a gene: 6. Germline lookup yields CDR1 MNHEY and CDR2 SMNVEV (reference sequence). The CDR3 spells CASSFLAGEEEQYF. In DNA, the CDR3 is TGTGCCAGCAGTTTTCTAGCGGGAGAGGAAGAGCAGTACTTC.

The rearrangement joins TRBV6-1 to TRBJ2-7; a possible D gene is TRBD2 (6 bases). CDR1 and CDR2 (germline): MNHNS, SASEGT. The CDR3 length is 17 residues. V was shortened by 1 base and J by 2 bases, with 18 bases between the two germline ends. CDR3 DNA sequence: TGTGCCAGCAGTGAAGTGGACTGGGGACTTTTCCCCTACGAGCAGTACTTC. It specifies CASSEVDWGLFPYEQYF.

The chain links TRBV5-8 to TRBJ1-2; D possibly corresponds to TRBD1 (6 bases). V was pared by 4 bases and J by 4 bases, with 17 bases between. Germline CDR1 and CDR2: SGHTS and YDEGEE. The CDR3 runs to 15 residues. The CDR3 reads CASSHPGGPVYGYTF. DNA for the CDR3: TGTGCCAGCAGCCACCCGGGGGGGCCGGTCTATGGCTACACCTTC.

The rearrangement uses TRBV28 and TRBJ1-2; no reliable D call. This CDR3 contains 13 residues. V was shortened by 2 bases and J by 5 bases, with 9 bases between the two germline ends. Germline CDR1 MDHEN, CDR2 SYDVKM. DNA of the CDR3: TGTGCCAGCAGTTTAGGGATCAGATATGGCTACACCTTC. Translating gives CASSLGIRYGYTF.

Turning to this clone: Distinct nucleotide sequences in the sample also encode this CDR3. This chain joins TRBV27 and TRBJ2-1, with 11 bases that match TRBD2. The junction had 6 bases not matched to a gene; V was cut back by 2 bases and J by 9 bases. This CDR3 comprises 15 residues. Germline CDR1 reads MNHEY; CDR2 reads SMNVEV (reference sequence). The CDR3 region is CASSLRLAGGGEQFF. The CDR3 nucleotides read TGTGCCAGCAGTTTACGCCTAGCGGGAGGAGGTGAGCAGTTCTTC.